What follows are 31 T cell receptor beta chains derived from one specimen sequenced in a study of beta chain features in type 1 diabetes. Study results and caveats: Among all four CD4+ subsets, Type 1 diabetes patients had TCRB CDR3s that were moderately but significantly shorter.

Sequenced material consisted of expressed TCRB transcripts (all of the isolated RNA was reverse transcribed). Sequencing was performed with immunoSEQ multiplex PCR; in TCRdb, only in-frame clones are kept and a portion is missing. The data contain 300,000 to 400,000 clones, over 8.5% of them singletons. For these receptors, no antigen is known. Source material: central memory CD4+ T cells from blood. These receptors all stem from a young man with type 1 diabetes.

This clone was detected only a few times. The genes are TRBV7-2 and TRBJ2-3, with TRBD1 matching 7 bases. The germline CDR1 and CDR2 sequences are SGHTA and FQGNSA. This CDR3 contains 13 residues. V shed 6 bases and J 4 bases; nucleotides not matched to a gene: 4. CDR3 sequence reads: CASRPQGSDTQYF. The CDR3 nucleotides read TGTGCCAGCAGACCACAGGGGTCAGATACGCAGTATTTT.

This clone was observed a few times. The CDR3 is CASSQGFGGRAGELFF. CDR3 DNA sequence: TGCGCCAGCAGCCAAGGGTTCGGGGGGCGAGCCGGGGAGCTGTTTTTT. This sequence joins TRBV4-1 and TRBJ2-2, with D perhaps TRBD2 (7 bases). The V gene's germline CDR1 is MGHRA and CDR2 YSYEKL. The CDR3 extends over 16 amino acids. V dropped 1 base and J dropped 6 bases, with 15 bases sitting between them.

The rearrangement links TRBV4-1 to TRBJ1-2, with 7 bases identical to TRBD1. V was pared by 3 bases and J by 0 bases, with 4 bases of the junction left unmatched. The CDR3 has 15 residues. Germline V gives CDR1 MGHRA, CDR2 YSYEKL. The CDR3 loop is CASSHPDRANYGYTF. CDR3 coding DNA: TGCGCCAGCAGCCACCCCGACAGGGCTAACTATGGCTACACCTTC.

The chain uses TRBV28 and TRBJ2-2; possible D gene TRBD2, 6 bases. V was cut by 10 bases and J by 4 bases, with 10 bases left in between. This CDR3 region has 12 residues. The germline V gene has CDR1 MDHEN and CDR2 SYDVKM. The chain's CDR3 is CATPAGTGELFF. DNA of the CDR3: TGTGCCACCCCAGCGGGCACCGGGGAGCTGTTTTTT.

V usage is TRBV20-1 and J usage is TRBJ2-3; D remains ambiguous. Per the germline V gene, CDR1 is DFQATT and CDR2 is SNEGSKA (reference sequence). The V and J ends lost 5 bases and 2 bases respectively, with 5 bases between them. The CDR3 is 11 residues long. In nucleotides, the CDR3 is TGCAGTGCTGCTTACACAGATACGCAGTATTTT. This translates into CSAAYTDTQYF.

This clone was counted only a few times. CDR3 coding DNA: TGTGCCAGCAGTTTTGTAGGGGGAAACACCATATATTTT. Its translation is CASSFVGGNTIYF. This rearrangement joins TRBV27 to TRBJ1-3, with D unclear. Germline V gene sequence: CDR1 MNHEY, CDR2 SMNVEV (reference sequence). V lost 3 bases and J 4 bases, leaving 7 bases between the germline ends. The CDR3 has 13 amino acids.

This clone was seen ten or more times. As the CDR3 is not closed by the conserved phenylalanine or tryptophan, this likely results from a read error. Because the CDR3's place on the DNA is in doubt, the DNA is left out and the CDR3 is given as listed by TCRdb. The CDR3 is CASSLETSGS. This chain links TRBV28 with TRBJ2-7; TRBD2 is the table's D call and was not checked against the DNA. The CDR3 is 10 amino acids in total, end residues counted. The V gene's germline CDR1 is MDHEN and CDR2 SYDVKM.

This clone has just a few counts. This sequence joins TRBV5-1 and TRBJ2-1; 10 bases match TRBD2. The trim removed 5 bases at V and 8 bases at J, leaving 16 bases unmatched. There are 17 residues in the CDR3. In germline, CDR1 is SGHRS, CDR2 YFSETQ. The CDR3 is CASSLTSGNPPGDEQFF. The CDR3 DNA sequence: TGCGCCAGCAGTCTCACTAGCGGGAACCCCCCAGGGGATGAGCAGTTCTTC.

The V and J genes are TRBV28 and TRBJ2-2, with no clear D. V was pared by 5 bases and J by 6 bases, with 19 bases between. CDR1 is MDHEN, CDR2 SYDVKM, per germline. The CDR3 loop spans 16 amino acids. The CDR3 is CASSGLMRRRAGELFF. Written as DNA, the CDR3 is TGTGCCAGCAGTGGCCTAATGAGGCGAAGGGCCGGGGAGCTGTTTTTT.

This clone came up many times. Other nucleotide sequences in the sample specify the same CDR3. The chain is built from TRBV18 and TRBJ1-1; D not certain. The CDR3 is made up of 13 amino acids. Per germline, CDR1 KGHSH and CDR2 LQKENI. V was pared by 4 bases and J by 0 bases, with 6 bases between. The DNA for the CDR3 is TGTGCCAGCTCACTTGAAATGAACACTGAAGCTTTCTTT. Amino acid sequence: CASSLEMNTEAFF. The full variable domain, with the rest looked up from reference TRBV18 and TRBJ1-1, is NAGVMQNPRHLVRRRGQEARLRCSPMKGHSHVYWYRQLPEEGLKFMVYLQKENIIDESGMPKERFSAEFPKEGPSILRIQQVVRGDSAAYFCASSLEMNTEAFFGQGTRLTVV.

The chain recombines TRBV15 with TRBJ2-3, with 9 bases lining up with TRBD1. V lost 4 bases to trimming and J lost 1 base; unmatched junction nucleotides: 3. CDR1 is LNHNV, CDR2 YYDKDF, per germline (reference sequence). The CDR3 covers 15 residues. The CDR3 nucleotides are TGTGCCACCAGCACCCGGGACAGGGGCACAGATACGCAGTATTTT. This translates into CATSTRDRGTDTQYF.

The chain employs TRBV18 and TRBJ2-7; 7 bases line up with TRBD1. Germline CDR1 and CDR2: KGHSH and LQKENI. V shed 3 bases, J shed 0 bases, and the junction held 5 bases outside the gene matches. The CDR3 consists of 15 residues. The CDR3 protein is CASSPRQGGSYEQYF. CDR3 nucleotides: TGTGCCAGCTCACCCAGACAGGGCGGCTCCTACGAGCAGTACTTC.

The chain employs TRBV5-1 and TRBJ1-1; 7 positions match TRBD1. Unmatched junction bases numbered 9, after V lost 6 bases and J lost 1 base. CDR3 length: 15 amino acids. Germline CDR1 reads SGHRS; CDR2 reads YFSETQ. CDR3 nucleotides: TGCGCCAGCACGAGAAGGGGGCGAGAGAACACTGAAGCTTTCTTT. Protein: CASTRRGRENTEAFF. The full variable domain, rest sourced from reference TRBV5-1 and TRBJ1-1, is KAGVTQTPRYLIKTRGQQVTLSCSPISGHRSVSWYQQTPGQGLQFLFEYFSETQRNKGNFPGRFSGRQFSNSRSEMNVSTLELGDSALYLCASTRRGRENTEAFFGQGTRLTVV.

In its sample, this clone was seen a few times. V gene TRBV11-3 combines with J gene TRBJ2-3; possible D gene TRBD2, 6 bases. Deletions cut 1 base from V and 8 bases from J, with 10 bases between. Germline CDR1 is SGHNT and CDR2 is YENEEA. The length of the CDR3 is 13 residues. The CDR3 protein is CASSLGGAGTQYF. CDR3 coding DNA: TGTGCCAGCAGCTTAGGCGGGGCTGGTACGCAGTATTTT.

The chain couples TRBV6-6 to TRBJ1-1, with D unresolved. V shed 0 bases and J shed 4 bases, with 6 bases lying between them. Per germline, CDR1 MNHNY and CDR2 SVGAGI (reference sequence). This CDR3 comprises 13 residues. The CDR3 DNA is TGTGCCAGCAGTTACTCCGGGAGCACTGAAGCTTTCTTT. Its translation: CASSYSGSTEAFF.

The chain recombines TRBV30 with TRBJ1-2, with D possibly matching TRBD1 (5 bases). The CDR3 is made up of 16 amino acids. V dropped 2 bases and J dropped 8 bases, with 24 bases sitting between them. Germline lookup yields CDR1 GTSNPN and CDR2 SVGIG (reference sequence). The CDR3 protein is CAWSRSAVGRAGGYTF. CDR3 DNA sequence: TGTGCCTGGAGTAGGTCGGCCGTGGGGCGCGCTGGAGGCTACACCTTC.

This chain connects TRBV7-2 to TRBJ2-7, with 10 bases matching TRBD2. The V gene's germline CDR1 is SGHTA and CDR2 FQGNSA. CDR3 length: 15 amino acids. J lost 2 bases, V lost 6 bases, and 7 bases had no gene match. Here the CDR3 DNA reads TGTGCCAGCAGTCCTAGCGGGAGCCTGGCCTACGAGCAGTACTTC. It encodes CASSPSGSLAYEQYF.

Regarding this clone: Other DNA sequences in this sample translate to the same CDR3. The J gene is TRBJ1-1, the V gene TRBV6-5; D is perhaps TRBD1 (5 bases). CDR3 size: 13 residues. With 5 bases removed from V and 5 bases from J, the gap between germline ends came to 12 bases. The germline V gene has CDR1 MNHEY and CDR2 SVGAGI. This CDR3 is CASSRQGATEAFF. Written as DNA, the CDR3 is TGTGCCAGCAGTCGCCAGGGTGCGACTGAAGCTTTCTTT.

The rearrangement uses TRBV7-3 and TRBJ2-2; a possible D gene is TRBD2 (7 bases). V was shortened by 5 bases and J by 4 bases, with 14 bases between the two germline ends. Germline-derived CDR1 and CDR2 are SGHTA and FQGTGA. CDR3 size: 15 residues. The CDR3 DNA sequence: TGTGCCAGCAGCCCAGGGGCGGGAGCCACCGGGGAGCTGTTTTTT. Translation: CASSPGAGATGELFF. Filled out from reference TRBV7-3 and TRBJ2-2, the complete variable domain reads GAGVSQTPSNKVTEKGKYVELRCDPISGHTALYWYRQSLGQGPEFLIYFQGTGAADDSGLPNDRFFAVRPEGSVSTLKIQRTERGDSAVYLCASSPGAGATGELFFGEGSRLTVL.

This chain uses TRBV10-2 with TRBJ1-5; D uncertain. CDR1 is WSHSY, CDR2 SAAADI, per germline. CDR3 length: 12 amino acids. V was clipped by 3 bases and J by 1 base, with 1 base between them. The DNA of the CDR3 is TGCGCCAGCAGTGACAGCAATCAGCCCCAGCATTTT. Protein: CASSDSNQPQHF.

This clone was seen only a few times. The chain carries TRBV2 and TRBJ1-5; tentatively, D is TRBD1 (5 bases). CDR3 length equals 14 residues. V was trimmed by 7 bases and J by 6 bases, leaving 16 bases between them. Germline-derived CDR1 and CDR2 are SNHLY and FYNNEI. CDR3 in DNA: TGTGCCAGCAACGAACTAGGGCAGGGTCAGCCCCAGCATTTT. Its translation is CASNELGQGQPQHF.

In its sample, this clone was seen a few times. In DNA, the CDR3 is TGCGCCAGCATAGCGGAAGGGGGCAATGAGCAGTTCTTC. The encoded protein is CASIAEGGNEQFF. J is TRBJ2-1 and V is TRBV5-1, with D perhaps matching TRBD1 or TRBD2 (6 bases each). Germline V gene lookup returns CDR1 SGHRS and CDR2 YFSETQ. The CDR3 is 13 residues long. Deletions cut 6 bases from V and 6 bases from J, with 13 bases between.

This clone was detected a few times. J is TRBJ2-5 and V is TRBV7-3, with D perhaps TRBD1 (5 bases). The CDR3 contains 14 residues. Trimming took off 3 bases at V and 2 bases at J, with 10 bases between the two ends. Germline lookup yields CDR1 SGHTA and CDR2 FQGTGA. CDR3 amino acids: CASSFGDRQETQYF. The CDR3 DNA sequence: TGTGCCAGCAGCTTCGGAGACAGACAAGAGACCCAGTACTTC.

There are a few counts of this clone. This chain uses TRBV11-2 with TRBJ2-5; 7 bases are shared with TRBD2. V gave up 4 bases and J gave up 5 bases; unmatched junction bases: 7. CDR1 is SGHAT and CDR2 is FQNNGV in the germline V gene. The CDR3 has 14 residues. The DNA for the CDR3 is TGTGCCAGCAGCTCCACCCAGGGAGGGGAGACCCAGTACTTC. Translating it yields CASSSTQGGETQYF.

This clone was seen only a few times. V is TRBV7-9 and J is TRBJ2-3; 8 bases are shared with TRBD1. CDR3 length: 13 amino acids. V lost 4 bases, J lost 4 bases, and 1 base stayed unmatched. Germline assignment: CDR1 SEHNR and CDR2 FQNEAQ (reference sequence). The CDR3 DNA reads as TGTGCCAGCAGCTCGACAGGGGCAGATACGCAGTATTTT. It yields the protein CASSSTGADTQYF.

This clone came up a few times. V usage is TRBV5-4 and J usage is TRBJ1-3, with TRBD1 identical over 7 bases. Germline V gene sequence: CDR1 SGHNT, CDR2 YYREEE (reference sequence). This CDR3 has 15 amino acids. J was trimmed by 3 bases and V by 4 bases; bases with no gene match: 7. CDR3 sequence reads: CASSTKQGSGNTIYF. The CDR3 DNA reads as TGTGCCAGCAGCACAAAACAGGGGAGTGGAAACACCATATATTTT.

The chain combines TRBV29-1 with TRBJ1-3, with unresolved D. The V end lost 4 bases, the J end lost 0 bases, and 1 base lay between the germline ends. The CDR3 contains 11 residues. Germline values: CDR1 SQVTM, CDR2 ANQGSEA. Written as DNA, the CDR3 is TGCAGCGTTGTCTCTGGAAACACCATATATTTT. This gives the protein CSVVSGNTIYF.

This clone was counted many times. V is TRBV7-9 and J is TRBJ1-1; D gene unclear. The ends were cut back, 1 base at V and 3 bases at J, with 9 bases in the middle. Germline CDR1 SEHNR, CDR2 FQNEAQ (reference sequence). The CDR3 consists of 14 residues. CDR3 region: CASSLGGGDTEAFF. CDR3 sequence (DNA): TGTGCCAGCAGCTTAGGAGGTGGGGACACTGAAGCTTTCTTT.

This clone was counted a few times. This rearrangement joins TRBV19 to TRBJ2-1, with D perhaps TRBD2 (7 bases). CDR3 length: 16 residues. Germline lookup yields CDR1 LNHDA and CDR2 SQIVND (reference sequence). Trimming took 3 bases from V and 2 from J, leaving 14 bases between them. This chain's CDR3 is CASSIPRGAAYNEQFF. DNA for the CDR3: TGTGCCAGTAGTATCCCCCGGGGGGCAGCCTACAATGAGCAGTTCTTC.

This clone was picked up a small number of times. The rearrangement joins TRBV25-1 to TRBJ1-1; 7 positions match TRBD1. Germline assignment: CDR1 MGHDK and CDR2 SYGVNS. V shed 4 bases, J shed 1 base, and the junction held 6 bases outside the gene matches. The CDR3 covers 15 residues. The CDR3 nucleotides read TGTGCCAGCAGTGGGAGCAGACAGGGGAACACTGAAGCTTTCTTT. Residues: CASSGSRQGNTEAFF.

For the CDR3, the DNA is TGTGCCAGTAGCATCGGACTAGCGGGCTTGGGCCAAGAGACCCAGTACTTC. Its protein product is CASSIGLAGLGQETQYF. The chain is built from TRBV19 and TRBJ2-5; 11 bases fit TRBD2. Germline CDR1 and CDR2: LNHDA and SQIVND (reference sequence). V dropped 6 bases and J dropped 1; count of bases not matched to a gene: 10. The CDR3 has 17 residues.